Only a few counts were recorded for the clone carrying this T cell receptor beta chain. CDR1 and CDR2 from the germline V gene are SNHLY and FYNNEI. The CDR3 covers 13 residues. Trimming took 4 bases from V and 10 from J, leaving 14 bases between them. The entry originates in a study of beta chain features in type 1 diabetes. Since all of the isolated RNA was reverse transcribed, expressed TCRB transcripts were what got sequenced. Clones were read by immunoSEQ multiplex PCR, and TCRdb kept only the in-frame ones, dropping some. This table holds roughly 230,000 clones, about 9.3% found once. The rearrangement joins TRBV2 to TRBJ2-1; no reliable D call. Source material: naive CD4+ T cells from blood. The source is a woman younger than 30 in good health. The CDR3 region has the DNA TGTGCCAGCAGTGTATTTGGTGGGCAAGAGCAGTTCTTC. Residues: CASSVFGGQEQFF.